This T cell receptor beta chain was observed in a study of T cells in Graves' hyperthyroidism and ophthalmopathy. Findings of the study overall: Blood also carried most thyroid clonotypes expanded above 0.001. The model's output predicted ophthalmopathy at a median of roughly 6.9 months prior to onset.

These patients, aged 18 to 65, had recently diagnosed hyperthyroidism lasting under 2 months. On the basis of clinical symptoms, serum thyroxine and TRAb, thyroid ultrasound and orbital computed tomography, diagnoses were made. CDR3 length: 13 residues. Germline CDR1 DFQATT, CDR2 SNEGSKA (reference sequence). After removal of 2 bases from V and 2 bases from J, the junction contained 2 bases not matched to a gene. Of note for this clonotype: Its antigen remains unknown.

RNA transcripts gave rise to amplified TCR beta CDR3 regions. The HTBI primer set was used in a first-round RT-PCR of the TCR CDR3. MiXCR, run by TCRdb on the multiplex PCR reads, gives a single entry per CDR3 protein. The data hold fewer than 300,000 distinct CDR3 sequences, with 13% to 15% observed a single time. Input material: blood. This TCR was sampled from a woman in her forties or fifties with Graves' hyperthyroidism that later progressed to Graves' ophthalmopathy. V usage is TRBV20-1 and J usage is TRBJ2-7; 8 bases agree with TRBD2. In DNA form, the CDR3 reads TGCAGTGCTAGACGTAGCGGGACCTACGAGCAGTACTTC. Encoded protein: CSARRSGTYEQYF.